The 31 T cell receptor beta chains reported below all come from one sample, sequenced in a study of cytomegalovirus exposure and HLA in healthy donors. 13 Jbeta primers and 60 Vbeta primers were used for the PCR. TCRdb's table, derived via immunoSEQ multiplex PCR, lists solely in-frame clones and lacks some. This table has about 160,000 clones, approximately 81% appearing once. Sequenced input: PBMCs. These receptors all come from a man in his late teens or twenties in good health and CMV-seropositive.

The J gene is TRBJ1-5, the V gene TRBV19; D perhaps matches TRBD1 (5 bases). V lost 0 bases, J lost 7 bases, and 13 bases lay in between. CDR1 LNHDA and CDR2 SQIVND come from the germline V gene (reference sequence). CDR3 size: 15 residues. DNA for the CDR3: TGTGCCAGTAGTATAGAGGGGGGTACGGCCCAGCCCCAGCATTTT. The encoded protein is CASSIEGGTAQPQHF.

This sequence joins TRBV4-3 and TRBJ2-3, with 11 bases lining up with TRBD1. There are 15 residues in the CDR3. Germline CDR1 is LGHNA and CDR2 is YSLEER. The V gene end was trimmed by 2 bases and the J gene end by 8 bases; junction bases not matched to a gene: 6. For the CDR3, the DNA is TGCGCCAGCAGCCAACCCGGGACAGGGGGGGGTACGCAGTATTTT. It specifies CASSQPGTGGGTQYF.

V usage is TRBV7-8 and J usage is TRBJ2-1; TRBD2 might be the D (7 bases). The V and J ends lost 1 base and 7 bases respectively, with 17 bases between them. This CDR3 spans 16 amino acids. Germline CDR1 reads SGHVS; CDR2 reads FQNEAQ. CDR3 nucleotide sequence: TGTGCCAGCAGCTTAGTTGGGGCGGGGGCCCCAAATGAGCAGTTCTTC. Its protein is CASSLVGAGAPNEQFF.

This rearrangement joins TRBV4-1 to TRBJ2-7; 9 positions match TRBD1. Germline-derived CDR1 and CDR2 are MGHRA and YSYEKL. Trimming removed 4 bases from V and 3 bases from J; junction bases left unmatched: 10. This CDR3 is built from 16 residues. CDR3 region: CASSPLYGTGIYEQYF. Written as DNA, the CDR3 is TGCGCCAGCAGCCCTCTTTACGGGACAGGGATCTACGAGCAGTACTTC.

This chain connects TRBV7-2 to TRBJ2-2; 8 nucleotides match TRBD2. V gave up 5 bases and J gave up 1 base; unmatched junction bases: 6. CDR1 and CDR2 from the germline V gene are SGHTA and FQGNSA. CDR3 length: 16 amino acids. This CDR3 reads CASSDLRGGNTGELFF. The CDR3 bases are TGTGCCAGCAGCGACCTACGGGGGGGGAACACCGGGGAGCTGTTTTTT.

The CDR3: CASSQPGTGVYNEQFF. The CDR3 nucleotides read TGTGCCAGCAGCCAACCCGGGACAGGGGTCTACAATGAGCAGTTCTTC. The genes are TRBV14 and TRBJ2-1, with 10 bases that match TRBD1. The CDR3 contains 16 residues. The germline V gene encodes CDR1 SGHDN and CDR2 FVKESK. V shed 2 bases, J shed 3 bases, and the junction held 4 bases outside the gene matches.

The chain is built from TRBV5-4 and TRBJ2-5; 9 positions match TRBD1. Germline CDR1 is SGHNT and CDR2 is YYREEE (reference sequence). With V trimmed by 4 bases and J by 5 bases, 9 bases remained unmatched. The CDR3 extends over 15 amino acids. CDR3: CASSPEPGTGETQYF. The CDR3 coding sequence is TGTGCCAGCAGCCCCGAACCCGGGACAGGGGAGACCCAGTACTTC.

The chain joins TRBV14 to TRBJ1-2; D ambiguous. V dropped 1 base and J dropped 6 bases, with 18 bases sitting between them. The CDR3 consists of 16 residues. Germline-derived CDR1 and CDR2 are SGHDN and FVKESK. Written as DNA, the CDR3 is TGTGCCAGCAGCCAAGGGGCCAGACCCGTCGTGGATGGCTACACCTTC. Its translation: CASSQGARPVVDGYTF.

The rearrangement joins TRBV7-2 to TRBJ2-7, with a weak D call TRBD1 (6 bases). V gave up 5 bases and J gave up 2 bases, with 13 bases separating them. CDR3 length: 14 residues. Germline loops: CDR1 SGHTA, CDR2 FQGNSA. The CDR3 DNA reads TGTGCCAGCAGCCTGGACAGAATCACCTACGAGCAGTACTTC. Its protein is CASSLDRITYEQYF.

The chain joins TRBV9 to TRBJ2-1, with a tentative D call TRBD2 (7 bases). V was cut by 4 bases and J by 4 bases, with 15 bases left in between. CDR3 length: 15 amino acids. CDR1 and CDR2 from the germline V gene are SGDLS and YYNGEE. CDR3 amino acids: CASSRGGAIYNEQFF. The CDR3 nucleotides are TGTGCCAGCAGCAGGGGGGGGGCTATATACAATGAGCAGTTCTTC.

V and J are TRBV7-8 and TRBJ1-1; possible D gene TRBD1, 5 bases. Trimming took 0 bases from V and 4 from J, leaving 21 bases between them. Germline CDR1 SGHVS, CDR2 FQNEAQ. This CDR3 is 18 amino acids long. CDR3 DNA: TGTGCCAGCAGCTTAGCTTTGACTCGAGGTGTGGGGCCCACTGAAGCTTTCTTT. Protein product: CASSLALTRGVGPTEAFF.

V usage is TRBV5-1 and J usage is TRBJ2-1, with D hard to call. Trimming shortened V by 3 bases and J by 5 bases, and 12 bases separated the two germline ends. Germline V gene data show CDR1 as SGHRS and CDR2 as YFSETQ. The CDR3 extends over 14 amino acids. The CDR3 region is CASSYSAANNEQFF. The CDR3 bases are TGCGCCAGCAGCTATAGTGCTGCAAACAATGAGCAGTTCTTC.

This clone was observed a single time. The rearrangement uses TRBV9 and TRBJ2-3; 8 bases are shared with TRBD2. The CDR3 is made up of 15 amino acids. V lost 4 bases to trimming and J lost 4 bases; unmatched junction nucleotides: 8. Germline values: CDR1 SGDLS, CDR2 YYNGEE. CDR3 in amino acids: CASSPTSGGADTQYF. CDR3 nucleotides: TGTGCCAGCAGCCCTACTTCGGGGGGGGCAGATACGCAGTATTTT.

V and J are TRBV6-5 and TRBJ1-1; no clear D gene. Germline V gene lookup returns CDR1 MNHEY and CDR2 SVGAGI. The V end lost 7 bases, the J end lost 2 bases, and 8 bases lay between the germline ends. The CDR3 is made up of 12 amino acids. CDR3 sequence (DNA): TGTGCCAGCACCCGGGTCAACACTGAAGCTTTCTTT. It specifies CASTRVNTEAFF.

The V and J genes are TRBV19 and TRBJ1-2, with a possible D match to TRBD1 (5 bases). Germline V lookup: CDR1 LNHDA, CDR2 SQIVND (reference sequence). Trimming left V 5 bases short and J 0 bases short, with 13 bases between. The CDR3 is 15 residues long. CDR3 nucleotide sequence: TGTGCCAGTAGTCCTAGACAGCGTACTAACTATGGCTACACCTTC. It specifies CASSPRQRTNYGYTF.

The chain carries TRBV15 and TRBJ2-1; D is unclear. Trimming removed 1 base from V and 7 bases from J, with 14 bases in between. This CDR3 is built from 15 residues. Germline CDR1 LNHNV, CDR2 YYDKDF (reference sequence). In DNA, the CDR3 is TGTGCCACCAGCAGAGGCAGGCTTCTCGTAAATGAGCAGTTCTTC. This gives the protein CATSRGRLLVNEQFF.

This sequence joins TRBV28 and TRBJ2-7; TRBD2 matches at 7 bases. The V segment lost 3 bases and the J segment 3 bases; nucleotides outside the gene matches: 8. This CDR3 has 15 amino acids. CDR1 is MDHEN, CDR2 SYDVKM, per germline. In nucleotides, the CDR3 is TGTGCCAGCAGTTTGGCCGGGGGGTACAGCTACGAGCAGTACTTC. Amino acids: CASSLAGGYSYEQYF.

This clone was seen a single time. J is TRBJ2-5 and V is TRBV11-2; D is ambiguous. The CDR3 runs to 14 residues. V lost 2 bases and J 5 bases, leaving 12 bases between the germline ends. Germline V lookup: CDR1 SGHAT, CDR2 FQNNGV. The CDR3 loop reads CASSLQRYDETQYF. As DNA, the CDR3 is TGTGCCAGCAGCTTACAACGCTACGATGAGACCCAGTACTTC.

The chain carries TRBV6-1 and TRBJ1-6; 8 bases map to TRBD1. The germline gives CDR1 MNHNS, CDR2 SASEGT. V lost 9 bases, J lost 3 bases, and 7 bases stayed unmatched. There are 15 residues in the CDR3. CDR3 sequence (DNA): TGTGCCAGTGTAATGGGACAGGTCTATAATTCACCCCTCCACTTT. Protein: CASVMGQVYNSPLHF.

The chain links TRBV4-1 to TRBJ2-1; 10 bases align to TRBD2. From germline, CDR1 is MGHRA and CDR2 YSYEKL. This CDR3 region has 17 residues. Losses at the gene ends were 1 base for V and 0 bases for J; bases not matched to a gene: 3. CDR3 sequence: CASSQGTSGASYNEQFF. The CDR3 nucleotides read TGCGCCAGCAGCCAAGGCACTAGCGGGGCCTCCTACAATGAGCAGTTCTTC.

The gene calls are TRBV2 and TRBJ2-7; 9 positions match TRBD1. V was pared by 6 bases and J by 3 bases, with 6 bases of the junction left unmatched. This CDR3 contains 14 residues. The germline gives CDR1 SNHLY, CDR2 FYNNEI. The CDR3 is CASSPRDRVYEQYF. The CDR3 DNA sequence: TGTGCCAGCAGCCCCCGGGACAGGGTCTACGAGCAGTACTTC.

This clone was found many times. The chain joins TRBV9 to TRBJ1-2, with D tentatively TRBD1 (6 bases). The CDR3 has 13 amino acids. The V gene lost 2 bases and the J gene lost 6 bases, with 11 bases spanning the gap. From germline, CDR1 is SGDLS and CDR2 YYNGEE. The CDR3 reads CASSVAGVNGYTF. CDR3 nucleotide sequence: TGTGCCAGCAGCGTCGCAGGGGTTAATGGCTACACCTTC.

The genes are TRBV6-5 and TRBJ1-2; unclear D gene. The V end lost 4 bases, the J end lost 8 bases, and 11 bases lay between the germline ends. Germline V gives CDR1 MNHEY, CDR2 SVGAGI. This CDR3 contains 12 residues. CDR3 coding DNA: TGTGCCAGCAGTTCCCCGGGGTTGGGCTACACCTTC. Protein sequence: CASSSPGLGYTF.

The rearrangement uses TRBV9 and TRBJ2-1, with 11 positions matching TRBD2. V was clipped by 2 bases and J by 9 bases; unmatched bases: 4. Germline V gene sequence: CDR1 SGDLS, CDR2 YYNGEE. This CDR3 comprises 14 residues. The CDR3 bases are TGTGCCAGCAGCGTTAGCGGGGGGGCCTCTGAGCAGTTCTTC. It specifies CASSVSGGASEQFF.

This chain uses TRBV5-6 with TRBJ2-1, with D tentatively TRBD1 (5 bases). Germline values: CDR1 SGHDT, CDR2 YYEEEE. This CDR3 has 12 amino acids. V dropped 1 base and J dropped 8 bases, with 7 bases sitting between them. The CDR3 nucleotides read TGTGCCAGCAGCTTGAGGGGTTATGAGCAGTTCTTC. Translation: CASSLRGYEQFF. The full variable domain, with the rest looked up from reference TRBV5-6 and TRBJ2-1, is DAGVTQSPTHLIKTRGQQVTLRCSPKSGHDTVSWYQQALGQGPQFIFQYYEEEERQRGNFPDRFSGHQFPNYSSELNVNALLLGDSALYLCASSLRGYEQFFGPGTRLTVL.

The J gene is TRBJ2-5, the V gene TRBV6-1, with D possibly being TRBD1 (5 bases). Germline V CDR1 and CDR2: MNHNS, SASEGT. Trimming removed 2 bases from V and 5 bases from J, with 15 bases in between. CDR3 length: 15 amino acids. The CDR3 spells CASSESGQASETQYF. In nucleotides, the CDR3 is TGTGCCAGCAGTGAATCAGGACAAGCCTCGGAGACCCAGTACTTC.

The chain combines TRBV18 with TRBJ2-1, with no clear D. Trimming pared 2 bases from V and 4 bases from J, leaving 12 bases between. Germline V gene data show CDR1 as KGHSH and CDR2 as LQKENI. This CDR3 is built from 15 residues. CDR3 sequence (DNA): TGTGCCAGCTCACCATGGAGCCAGAATTACAATGAGCAGTTCTTC. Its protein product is CASSPWSQNYNEQFF.

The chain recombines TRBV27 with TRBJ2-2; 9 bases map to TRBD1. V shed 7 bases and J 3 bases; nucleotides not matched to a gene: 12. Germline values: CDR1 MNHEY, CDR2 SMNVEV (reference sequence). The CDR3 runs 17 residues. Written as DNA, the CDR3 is TGTGCCAGCACCCCGTCGGCCGACAGGGGGGACACCGGGGAGCTGTTTTTT. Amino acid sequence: CASTPSADRGDTGELFF.

CDR3 amino acids: CASSQEGGQGNQPQHF. The CDR3 region has the DNA TGCGCCAGCAGCCAAGAAGGAGGACAGGGGAATCAGCCCCAGCATTTT. V is TRBV4-1 and J is TRBJ1-5; 9 bases align to TRBD1. Germline V CDR1 and CDR2: MGHRA, YSYEKL. The CDR3 totals 16 residues. V was clipped by 0 bases and J by 4 bases; unmatched bases: 4.

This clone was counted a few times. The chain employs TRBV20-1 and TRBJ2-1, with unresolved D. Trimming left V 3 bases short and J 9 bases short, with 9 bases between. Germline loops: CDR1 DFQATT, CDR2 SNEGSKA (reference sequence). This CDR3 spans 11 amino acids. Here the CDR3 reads CSASPEFEQFF. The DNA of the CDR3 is TGCAGTGCTAGTCCCGAGTTTGAGCAGTTCTTC.

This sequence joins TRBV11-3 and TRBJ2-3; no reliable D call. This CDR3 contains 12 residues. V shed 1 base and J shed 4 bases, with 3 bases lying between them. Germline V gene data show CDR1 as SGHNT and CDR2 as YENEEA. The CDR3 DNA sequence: TGTGCCAGCAGCTTAGGGCCAGATACGCAGTATTTT. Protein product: CASSLGPDTQYF.